One T cell receptor (beta chain) is described in this entry. The V gene's germline CDR1 is SGDLS and CDR2 YYNGEE. V lost 1 base and J 0 bases, leaving 10 bases between the germline ends. This CDR3 comprises 16 residues. This sample was included in a study of blood T cell repertoires in COVID-19. Study as a whole: The United States, Italy and Spain were the sources of the acute and convalescent COVID-19 samples. T cells, B-cell-depleted T cells, or PBMCs supplied cDNA or gDNA.

Original data processing: Reference gene primers were amplified, and this amplification served to estimate nucleated cell counts. Only in-frame clones appear in the TCRdb table, and some are missing; sequencing was by immunoSEQ multiplex PCR. Clonal size and the V and J genes are those of that table, whereas D and trimming came from the DNA. The sample includes around 130,000 clones, 90% seen only once; the top ten take approximately 4.6%. The clonotype originates from a man in his sixties with COVID-19, enrolled during active disease. The gene calls are TRBV9 and TRBJ2-2; perhaps TRBD1 as D (6 bases). The sample consisted of peripheral blood. The CDR3 here is CASSVFSGANTGELFF. The CDR3 DNA reads TGTGCCAGCAGCGTATTTTCAGGGGCGAACACCGGGGAGCTGTTTTTT. Full variable domain (outside the CDR3, taken from reference TRBV9 and TRBJ2-2): DSGVTQTPKHLITATGQRVTLRCSPRSGDLSVYWYQQSLDQGLQFLIQYYNGEERAKGNILERFSAQQFPDLHSELNLSSLELGDSALYFCASSVFSGANTGELFFGEGSRLTVL.